The clone carrying this T cell receptor (beta chain) was recorded once. What it binds is not known. Donors counted as nominally healthy when sampled, yet unrecorded immune exposures were likely. These data originate in a study of cytomegalovirus exposure and HLA in healthy donors. This PCR relied on a set of 60 Vbeta primers and 13 Jbeta primers. The assay was immunoSEQ multiplex PCR, and TCRdb's table has in-frame clones only and misses some. The sample holds over 100,000 clones, roughly 63% seen once. The study, taken as a whole, reports: Among TCR beta chains, those listed as cytomegalovirus-associated numbered 164.

Sequencing was performed on PBMCs. The clonotype originates from a woman aged 70-85 years in good health and CMV-seropositive.

In nucleotides, the CDR3 is TGTGCCAGCAGAATAGGGGCCTTTCTGGCTGAAGCTTTCTTT. Amino acid sequence: CASRIGAFLAEAFF. The chain combines TRBV2 with TRBJ1-1; TRBD1 might be the D (5 bases). Germline V gives CDR1 SNHLY, CDR2 FYNNEI. Trimming shortened V by 6 bases and J by 6 bases, and 17 bases separated the two germline ends. The CDR3 runs to 14 residues.